Here is one TCR beta chain with its context. Its target is not known. This sample is drawn from a study of cytomegalovirus exposure and HLA in healthy donors. V dropped 8 bases and J dropped 4 bases, with 20 bases sitting between them. This CDR3 is 15 amino acids long. Germline CDR1 SGHTA, CDR2 FQGNSA. Overall study findings and caveats: The likely explanation for a cluster of highly shared sequence variants was sequencing artifact. The authors confirmed in vitro that a few CMV-associated chains were specific for CMV antigens. Indistinguishability led to the exclusion of some V segments, TRBV6-2 and TRBV6-3 included.

The PCR had 60 Vbeta and 13 Jbeta primers. Using immunoSEQ multiplex PCR, the repertoire was profiled, and TCRdb retains in-frame clones only, with some absent. The profile shows more than 100,000 clones, approximately 87% of them singletons. This receptor was obtained from a man in his forties in good health and CMV-seronegative. Specimen: PBMCs. V gene TRBV7-2 combines with J gene TRBJ2-5; D not resolved. CDR3 bases: TGTGCCAGCTCCCAGTTCGTTGGCCGCCGAGAGACCCAGTACTTC. Protein: CASSQFVGRRETQYF.